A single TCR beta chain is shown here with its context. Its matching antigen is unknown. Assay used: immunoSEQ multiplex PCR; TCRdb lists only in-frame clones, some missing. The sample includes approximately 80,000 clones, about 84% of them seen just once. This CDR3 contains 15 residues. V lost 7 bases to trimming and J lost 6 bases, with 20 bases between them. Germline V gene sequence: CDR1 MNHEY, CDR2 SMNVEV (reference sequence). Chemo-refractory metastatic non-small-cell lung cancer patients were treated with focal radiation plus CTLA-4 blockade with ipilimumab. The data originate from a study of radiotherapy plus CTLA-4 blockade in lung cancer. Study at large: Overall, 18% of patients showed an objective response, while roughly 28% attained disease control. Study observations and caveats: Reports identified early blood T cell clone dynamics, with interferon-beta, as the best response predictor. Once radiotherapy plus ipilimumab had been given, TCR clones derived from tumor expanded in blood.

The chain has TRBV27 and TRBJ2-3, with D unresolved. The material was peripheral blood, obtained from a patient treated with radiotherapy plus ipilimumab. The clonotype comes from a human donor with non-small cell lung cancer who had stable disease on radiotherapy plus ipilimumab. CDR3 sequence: CASIKTPSKVDTQYF. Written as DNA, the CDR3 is TGTGCCAGCATTAAAACTCCCTCGAAGGTGGATACGCAGTATTTT.